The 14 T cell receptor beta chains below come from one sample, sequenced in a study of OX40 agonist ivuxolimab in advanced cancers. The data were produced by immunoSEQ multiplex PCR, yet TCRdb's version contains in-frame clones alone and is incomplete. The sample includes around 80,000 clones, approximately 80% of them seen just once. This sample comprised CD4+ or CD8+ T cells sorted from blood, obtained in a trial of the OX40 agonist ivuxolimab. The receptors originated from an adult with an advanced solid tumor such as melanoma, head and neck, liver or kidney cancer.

CDR3 bases: TGTGCCAGCATTTCCGGGACAGGGGGGACCGGGGAGCTGTTTTTT. Amino acids: CASISGTGGTGELFF. The V gene is TRBV7-9, the J gene TRBJ2-2, with 11 nucleotides matching TRBD1. CDR1 and CDR2 from the germline V gene are SEHNR and FQNEAQ (reference sequence). This CDR3 region has 15 residues. V dropped 7 bases and J dropped 5; count of bases not matched to a gene: 6.

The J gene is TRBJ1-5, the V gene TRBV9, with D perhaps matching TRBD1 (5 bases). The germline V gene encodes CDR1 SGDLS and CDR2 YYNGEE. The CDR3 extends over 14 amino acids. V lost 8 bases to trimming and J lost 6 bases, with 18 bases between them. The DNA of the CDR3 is TGTGCCAGTGGCCAGGGCCCTGGACCTCAGCCCCAGCATTTT. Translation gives CASGQGPGPQPQHF.

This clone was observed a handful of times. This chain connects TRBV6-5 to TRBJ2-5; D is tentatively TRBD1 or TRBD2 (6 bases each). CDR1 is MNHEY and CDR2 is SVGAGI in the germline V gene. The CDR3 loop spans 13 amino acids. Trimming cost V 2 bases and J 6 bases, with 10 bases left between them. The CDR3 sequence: CASSYEGGQTQYF. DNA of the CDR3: TGTGCCAGCAGTTACGAAGGGGGGCAGACCCAGTACTTC.

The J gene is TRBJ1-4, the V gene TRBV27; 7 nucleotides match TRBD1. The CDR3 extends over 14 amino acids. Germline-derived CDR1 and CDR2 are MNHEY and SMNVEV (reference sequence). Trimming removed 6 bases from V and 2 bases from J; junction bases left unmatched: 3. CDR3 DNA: TGTGCCAGCAGGCAGGGGGTCACTAATGAAAAACTGTTTTTT. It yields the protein CASRQGVTNEKLFF.

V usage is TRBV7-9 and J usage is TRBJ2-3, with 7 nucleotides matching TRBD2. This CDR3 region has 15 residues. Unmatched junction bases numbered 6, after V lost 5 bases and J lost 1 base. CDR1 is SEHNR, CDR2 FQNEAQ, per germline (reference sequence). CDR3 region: CASSGRGRGTDTQYF. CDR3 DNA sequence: TGTGCCAGCAGCGGGAGGGGCCGTGGCACAGATACGCAGTATTTT.

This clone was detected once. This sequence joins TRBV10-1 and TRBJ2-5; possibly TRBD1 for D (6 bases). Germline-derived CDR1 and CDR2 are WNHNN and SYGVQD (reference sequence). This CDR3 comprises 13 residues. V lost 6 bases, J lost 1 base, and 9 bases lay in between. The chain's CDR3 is CASSRDTQETQYF. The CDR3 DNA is TGCGCCAGCAGCCGGGACACCCAAGAGACCCAGTACTTC.

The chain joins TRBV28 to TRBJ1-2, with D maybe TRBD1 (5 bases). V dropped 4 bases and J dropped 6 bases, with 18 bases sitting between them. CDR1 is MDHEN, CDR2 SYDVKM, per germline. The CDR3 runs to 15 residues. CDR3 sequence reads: CASSSFSGHVNGYTF. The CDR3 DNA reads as TGTGCCAGCAGTTCTTTCTCAGGGCATGTAAATGGCTACACCTTC.

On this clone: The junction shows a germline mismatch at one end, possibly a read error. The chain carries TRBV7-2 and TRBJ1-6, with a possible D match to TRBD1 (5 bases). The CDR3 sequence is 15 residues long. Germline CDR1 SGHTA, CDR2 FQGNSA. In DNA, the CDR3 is TGTGCCAACAGCTTAACCCAGGGTCATAATTCACCCCTCCACTTT. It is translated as CANSLTQGHNSPLHF.

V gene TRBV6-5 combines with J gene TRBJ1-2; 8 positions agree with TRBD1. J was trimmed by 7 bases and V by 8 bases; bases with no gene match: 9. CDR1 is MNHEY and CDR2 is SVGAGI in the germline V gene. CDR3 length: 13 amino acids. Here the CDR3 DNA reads TGTGCCAGCCGAATTACAGGGGGACGTGGCTACACCTTC. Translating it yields CASRITGGRGYTF.

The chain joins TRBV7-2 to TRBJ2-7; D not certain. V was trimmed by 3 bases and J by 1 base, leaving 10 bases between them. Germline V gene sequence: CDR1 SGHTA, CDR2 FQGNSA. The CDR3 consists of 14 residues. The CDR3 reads CASSLDFISYEQYF. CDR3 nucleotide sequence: TGTGCCAGCAGCTTGGATTTTATATCCTACGAGCAGTACTTC.

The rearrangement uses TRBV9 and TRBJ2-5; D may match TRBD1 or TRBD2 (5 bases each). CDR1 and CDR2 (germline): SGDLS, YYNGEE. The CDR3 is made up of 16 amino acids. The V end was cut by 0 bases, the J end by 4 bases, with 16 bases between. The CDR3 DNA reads TGTGCCAGCAGCGTAGGAGGCAGGGACGGGCGAGAGACCCAGTACTTC. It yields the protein CASSVGGRDGRETQYF. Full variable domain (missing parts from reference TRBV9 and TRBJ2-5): DSGVTQTPKHLITATGQRVTLRCSPRSGDLSVYWYQQSLDQGLQFLIQYYNGEERAKGNILERFSAQQFPDLHSELNLSSLELGDSALYFCASSVGGRDGRETQYFGPGTRLLVL.

The CDR3 spells CASLTGTGDGSEAFF. CDR3 bases: TGTGCCAGTCTGACCGGGACAGGGGATGGTAGTGAAGCTTTCTTT. The V gene is TRBV28, the J gene TRBJ1-1; 10 nucleotides line up with TRBD1. There are 15 residues in the CDR3. Germline lookup yields CDR1 MDHEN and CDR2 SYDVKM. V shed 9 bases and J 7 bases; nucleotides not matched to a gene: 14.

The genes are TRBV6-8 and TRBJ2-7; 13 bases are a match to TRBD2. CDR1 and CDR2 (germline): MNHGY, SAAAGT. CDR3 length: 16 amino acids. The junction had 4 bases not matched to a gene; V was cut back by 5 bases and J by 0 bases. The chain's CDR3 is CASSQTSGGVSYEQYF. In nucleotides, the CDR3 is TGTGCCAGCAGTCAAACTAGCGGGGGGGTCTCCTACGAGCAGTACTTC.

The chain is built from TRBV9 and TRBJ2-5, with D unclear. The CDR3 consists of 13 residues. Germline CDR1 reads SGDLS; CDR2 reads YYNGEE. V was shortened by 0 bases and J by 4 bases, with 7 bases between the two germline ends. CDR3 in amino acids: CASSVGISETQYF. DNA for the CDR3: TGTGCCAGCAGCGTAGGAATATCAGAGACCCAGTACTTC.